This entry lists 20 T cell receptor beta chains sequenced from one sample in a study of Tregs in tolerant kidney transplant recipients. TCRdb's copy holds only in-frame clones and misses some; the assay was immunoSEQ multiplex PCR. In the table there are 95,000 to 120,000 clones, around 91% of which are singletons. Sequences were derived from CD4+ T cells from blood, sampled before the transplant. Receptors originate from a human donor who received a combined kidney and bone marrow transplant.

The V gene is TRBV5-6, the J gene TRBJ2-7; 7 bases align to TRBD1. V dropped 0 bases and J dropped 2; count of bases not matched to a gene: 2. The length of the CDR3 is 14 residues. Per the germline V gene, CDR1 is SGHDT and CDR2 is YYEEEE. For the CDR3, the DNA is TGTGCCAGCAGCTTGGCTCAGGGGGCCTACGAGCAGTACTTC. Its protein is CASSLAQGAYEQYF. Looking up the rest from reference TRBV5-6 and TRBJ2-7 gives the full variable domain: DAGVTQSPTHLIKTRGQQVTLRCSPKSGHDTVSWYQQALGQGPQFIFQYYEEEERQRGNFPDRFSGHQFPNYSSELNVNALLLGDSALYLCASSLAQGAYEQYFGPGTRLTVT.

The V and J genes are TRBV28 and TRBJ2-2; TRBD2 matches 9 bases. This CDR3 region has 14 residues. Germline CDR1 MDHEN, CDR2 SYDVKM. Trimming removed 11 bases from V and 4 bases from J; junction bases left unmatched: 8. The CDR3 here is CAAGREGLTGELFF. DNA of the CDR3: TGTGCCGCGGGGCGGGAGGGCCTCACCGGGGAGCTGTTTTTT.

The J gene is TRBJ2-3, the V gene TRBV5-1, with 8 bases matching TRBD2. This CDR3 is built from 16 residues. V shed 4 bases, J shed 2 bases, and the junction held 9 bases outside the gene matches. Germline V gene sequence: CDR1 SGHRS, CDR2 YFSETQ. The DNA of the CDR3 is TGCGCCAGCAGCACCGGGGGGGGCGACGCCACAGATACGCAGTATTTT. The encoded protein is CASSTGGGDATDTQYF.

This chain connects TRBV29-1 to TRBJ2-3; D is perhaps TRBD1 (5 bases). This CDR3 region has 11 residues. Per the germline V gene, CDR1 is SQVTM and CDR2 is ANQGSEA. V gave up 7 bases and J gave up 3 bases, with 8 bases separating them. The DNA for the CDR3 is TGCAGCGGCAGACAGACAGATACGCAGTATTTT. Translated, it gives CSGRQTDTQYF.

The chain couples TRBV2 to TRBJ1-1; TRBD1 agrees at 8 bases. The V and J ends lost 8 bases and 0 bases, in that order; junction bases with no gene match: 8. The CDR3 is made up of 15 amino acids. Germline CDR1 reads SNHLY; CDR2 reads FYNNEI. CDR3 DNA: TGTGCCAGCGGGAGGACAGGGCCAATGAACACTGAAGCTTTCTTT. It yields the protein CASGRTGPMNTEAFF.

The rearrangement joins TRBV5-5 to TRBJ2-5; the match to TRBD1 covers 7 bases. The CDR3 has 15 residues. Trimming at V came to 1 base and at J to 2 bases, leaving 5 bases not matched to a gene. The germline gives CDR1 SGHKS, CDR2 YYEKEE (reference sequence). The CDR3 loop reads CASSLFVTGQETQYF. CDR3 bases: TGTGCCAGCAGCTTGTTTGTGACAGGGCAAGAGACCCAGTACTTC.

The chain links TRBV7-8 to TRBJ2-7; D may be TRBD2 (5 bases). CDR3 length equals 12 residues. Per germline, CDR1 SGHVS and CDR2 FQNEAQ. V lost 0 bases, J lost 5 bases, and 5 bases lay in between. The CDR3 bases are TGTGCCAGCAGCTTAGCGCGGGACGAGCAGTACTTC. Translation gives CASSLARDEQYF.

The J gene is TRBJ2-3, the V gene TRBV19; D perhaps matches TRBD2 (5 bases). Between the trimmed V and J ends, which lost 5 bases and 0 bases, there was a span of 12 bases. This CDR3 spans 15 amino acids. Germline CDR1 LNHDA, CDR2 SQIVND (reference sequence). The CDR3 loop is CASSGSSASTDTQYF. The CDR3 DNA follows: TGTGCCAGTAGTGGGAGCTCAGCTAGCACAGATACGCAGTATTTT.

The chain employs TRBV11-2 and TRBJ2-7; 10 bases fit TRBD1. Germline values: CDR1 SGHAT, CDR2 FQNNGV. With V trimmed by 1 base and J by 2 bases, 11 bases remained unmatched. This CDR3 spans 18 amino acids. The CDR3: CASSLARQGAGSPYEQYF. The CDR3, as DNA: TGTGCCAGCAGCTTAGCGCGACAGGGGGCGGGTTCCCCCTACGAGCAGTACTTC.

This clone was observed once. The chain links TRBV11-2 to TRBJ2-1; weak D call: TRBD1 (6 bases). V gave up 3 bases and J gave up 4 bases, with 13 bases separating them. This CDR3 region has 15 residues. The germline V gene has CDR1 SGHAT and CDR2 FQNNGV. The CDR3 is CASSLGTQKYNEQFF. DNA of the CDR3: TGTGCCAGCAGCTTGGGGACACAAAAATACAATGAGCAGTTCTTC.

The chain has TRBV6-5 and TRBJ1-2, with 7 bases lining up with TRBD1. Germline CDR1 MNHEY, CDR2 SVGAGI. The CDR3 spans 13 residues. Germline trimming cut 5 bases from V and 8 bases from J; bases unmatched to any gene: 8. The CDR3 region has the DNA TGTGCCAGCAGTCTCAGACAGGGAGACGGCTACACCTTC. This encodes CASSLRQGDGYTF.

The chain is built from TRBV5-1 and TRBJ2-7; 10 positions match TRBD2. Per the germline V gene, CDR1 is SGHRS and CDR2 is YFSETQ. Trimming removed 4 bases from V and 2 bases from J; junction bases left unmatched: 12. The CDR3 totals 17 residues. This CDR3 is CASSKSLAGAQPYEQYF. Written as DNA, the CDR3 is TGCGCCAGCAGCAAATCTCTAGCGGGGGCTCAGCCCTACGAGCAGTACTTC.

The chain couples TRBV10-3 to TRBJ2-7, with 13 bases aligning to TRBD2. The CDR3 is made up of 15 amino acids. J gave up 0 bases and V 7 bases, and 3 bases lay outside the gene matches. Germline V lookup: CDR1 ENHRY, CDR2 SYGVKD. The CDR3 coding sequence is TGTGCCATCACCCGGACTAGCGGGGGCTCCTACGAGCAGTACTTC. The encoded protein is CAITRTSGGSYEQYF.

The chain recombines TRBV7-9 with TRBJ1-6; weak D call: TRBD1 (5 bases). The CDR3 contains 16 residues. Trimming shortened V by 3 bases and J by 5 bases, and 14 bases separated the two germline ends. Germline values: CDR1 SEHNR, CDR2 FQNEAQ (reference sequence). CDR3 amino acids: CASSLGRVVNNSPLHF. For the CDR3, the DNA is TGTGCCAGCAGCTTGGGCAGGGTGGTCAATAATTCACCCCTCCACTTT.

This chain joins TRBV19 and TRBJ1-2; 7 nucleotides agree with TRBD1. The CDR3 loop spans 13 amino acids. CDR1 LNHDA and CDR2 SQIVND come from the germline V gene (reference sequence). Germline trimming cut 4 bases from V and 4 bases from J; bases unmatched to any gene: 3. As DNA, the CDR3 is TGTGCCAGTAGTAAGACAGGGCTCTATGGCTACACCTTC. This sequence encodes CASSKTGLYGYTF.

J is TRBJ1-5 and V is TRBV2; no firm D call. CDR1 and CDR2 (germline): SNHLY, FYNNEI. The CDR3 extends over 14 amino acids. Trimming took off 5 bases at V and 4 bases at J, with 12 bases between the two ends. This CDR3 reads CASSTQAFNQPQHF. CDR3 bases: TGTGCCAGCAGTACGCAGGCCTTTAATCAGCCCCAGCATTTT.

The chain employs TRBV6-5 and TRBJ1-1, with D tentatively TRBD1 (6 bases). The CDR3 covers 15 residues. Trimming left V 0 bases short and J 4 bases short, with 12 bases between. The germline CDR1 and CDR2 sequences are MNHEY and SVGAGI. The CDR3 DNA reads TGTGCCAGCAGTTACTCGATGCGACAGGTCACTGAAGCTTTCTTT. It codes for CASSYSMRQVTEAFF.

The CDR3 region has the DNA TGTGCCAGCAGGGACGGGACTAGCTTCTACAATGAGCAGTTCTTC. Translation gives CASRDGTSFYNEQFF. The chain combines TRBV28 with TRBJ2-1; 9 bases align to TRBD2. There are 15 residues in the CDR3. The junction had 6 bases not matched to a gene; V was cut back by 6 bases and J by 3 bases. Germline CDR1 and CDR2: MDHEN and SYDVKM.

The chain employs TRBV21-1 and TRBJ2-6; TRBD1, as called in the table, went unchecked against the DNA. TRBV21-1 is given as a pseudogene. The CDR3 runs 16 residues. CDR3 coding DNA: TGTGCCAGCAGCAAGACAGGGAAGGATGGGGCCAACGTCCTGACTTTC. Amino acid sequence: CASSKTGKDGANVLTF.

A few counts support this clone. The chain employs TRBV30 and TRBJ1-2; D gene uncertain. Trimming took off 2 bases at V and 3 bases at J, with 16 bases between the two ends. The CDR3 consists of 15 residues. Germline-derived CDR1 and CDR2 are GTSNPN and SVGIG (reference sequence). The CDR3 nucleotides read TGTGCCTGGAGTTTGTCCGGGAGCGGCTACTATGGCTACACCTTC. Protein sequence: CAWSLSGSGYYGYTF.